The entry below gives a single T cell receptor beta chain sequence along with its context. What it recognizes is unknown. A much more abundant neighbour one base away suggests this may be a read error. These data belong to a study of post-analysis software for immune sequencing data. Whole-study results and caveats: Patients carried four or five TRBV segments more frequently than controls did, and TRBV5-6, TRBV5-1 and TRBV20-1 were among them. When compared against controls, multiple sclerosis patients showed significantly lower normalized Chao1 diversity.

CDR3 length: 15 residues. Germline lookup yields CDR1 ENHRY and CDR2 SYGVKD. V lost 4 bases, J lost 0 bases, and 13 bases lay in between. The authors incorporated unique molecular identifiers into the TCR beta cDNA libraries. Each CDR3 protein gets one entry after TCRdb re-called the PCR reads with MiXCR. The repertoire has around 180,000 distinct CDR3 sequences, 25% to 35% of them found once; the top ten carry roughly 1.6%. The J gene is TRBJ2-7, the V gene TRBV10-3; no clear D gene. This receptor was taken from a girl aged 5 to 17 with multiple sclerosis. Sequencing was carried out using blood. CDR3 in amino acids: CAISGPAPSSYEQYF. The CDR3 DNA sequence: TGTGCCATCAGTGGTCCAGCGCCAAGCTCCTACGAGCAGTACTTC.